One sample yielded the 17 T cell receptor beta chains listed below, sequenced in a study of cytomegalovirus exposure and HLA in healthy donors (dated by TCRdb to the late 2010s). Library construction relied on the immunoSEQ multiplex PCR assay. The multiplex PCR relied on a mix of 60 forward primers for TCR Vbeta segments and 13 reverse primers for TCR Jbeta segments. TCRdb's version of the immuneACCESS table is confined to in-frame rearrangements and falls short of the full clone set. An unresolved V gene accounts for under half of the shortfall where checked; the remainder is of unknown origin. The sample profile shows about 170,000 clones; about 82% of them were found once. The top ten constitute approximately 0.8% of the sample. The specimen was PBMCs. The receptors derive from a woman aged 18-35 years in good health and CMV-seronegative.

The chain joins TRBV28 to TRBJ2-7; TRBD2 agrees at 7 bases. The CDR3 totals 17 residues. From germline, CDR1 is MDHEN and CDR2 SYDVKM. With V trimmed by 3 bases and J by 2 bases, 13 bases remained unmatched. The CDR3 sequence: CASSFGVLSGMAYEQYF. The CDR3 nucleotides read TGTGCCAGCAGTTTCGGGGTCTTAAGCGGGATGGCCTACGAGCAGTACTTC.

The chain is built from TRBV6-6 and TRBJ2-1, with D unclear. The length of the CDR3 is 15 residues. CDR1 is MNHNY, CDR2 SVGAGI, per germline (reference sequence). Trimming took off 8 bases at V and 4 bases at J, with 18 bases between the two ends. CDR3 coding DNA: TGTGCCAGCGGAAATTGGTTTAAGGAGTACAATGAGCAGTTCTTC. Protein product: CASGNWFKEYNEQFF.

The chain joins TRBV28 to TRBJ2-1; TRBD2 agrees at 8 bases. The CDR3 runs to 13 residues. Germline CDR1 MDHEN, CDR2 SYDVKM. Trimming at V came to 10 bases and at J to 5 bases, leaving 7 bases not matched to a gene. The CDR3 DNA reads TGTGCCACCCAGCGGGAGTCCCACAATGAGCAGTTCTTC. This translates into CATQRESHNEQFF.

The table lists this clone with a few counts. The chain joins TRBV7-9 to TRBJ2-7; 7 nucleotides line up with TRBD2. Germline CDR1 and CDR2: SEHNR and FQNEAQ (reference sequence). The V segment lost 5 bases and the J segment 0 bases; nucleotides outside the gene matches: 7. The CDR3 is 15 amino acids. CDR3 in DNA: TGTGCCAGCAGCCAGTCTGGGGGGGGCTCCTACGAGCAGTACTTC. This sequence encodes CASSQSGGGSYEQYF.

DNA of the CDR3: TGTGCCAGCAGCTTATATAGGACAGGGGGTTGGGGCGGGAGAAAGGGGCCTGAGCAGTTCTTC. This encodes CASSLYRTGGWGGRKGPEQFF. The chain employs TRBV7-8 and TRBJ2-1; 10 bases match TRBD1. This CDR3 is built from 21 residues. From germline, CDR1 is SGHVS and CDR2 FQNEAQ. V lost 2 bases, J lost 9 bases, and 25 bases stayed unmatched.

The CDR3 here is CASSRRQGLDGYEQYF. The CDR3 bases are TGCGCCAGCAGCCGGCGCCAGGGACTAGACGGGTATGAGCAGTACTTC. The V gene is TRBV5-1, the J gene TRBJ2-7, with 8 bases lining up with TRBD2. CDR3 size: 16 residues. CDR1 is SGHRS and CDR2 is YFSETQ in the germline V gene. Trimming took 4 bases from V and 7 from J; bases not matched to a gene: 16.

The chain recombines TRBV2 with TRBJ1-1, with 7 bases aligning to TRBD1. V trimming: 3 bases; J trimming: 6 bases; junction bases outside the gene matches: 7. The CDR3 is 14 amino acids. The germline CDR1 and CDR2 sequences are SNHLY and FYNNEI. In DNA form, the CDR3 reads TGTGCCAGCAGTGACCCGACAGGGTCCCCTGAAGCTTTCTTT. The encoded protein is CASSDPTGSPEAFF.

The V gene is TRBV28, the J gene TRBJ2-5, with D possibly TRBD2 on 6 matching bases. CDR1 and CDR2 from the germline V gene are MDHEN and SYDVKM. This CDR3 comprises 13 residues. Trimming left V 4 bases short and J 5 bases short, with 11 bases between. CDR3 nucleotides: TGTGCCAGCAGTTCGACTAGTTTTGAGACCCAGTACTTC. Protein sequence: CASSSTSFETQYF.

The chain has TRBV7-8 and TRBJ2-6; possibly TRBD1 for D (5 bases). The V gene's germline CDR1 is SGHVS and CDR2 FQNEAQ. Trimming left V 6 bases short and J 4 bases short, with 7 bases between. This CDR3 is 13 amino acids long. The CDR3 bases are TGTGCCAGCAGATCAGGGGGGGCCAACGTCCTGACTTTC. Translated, it gives CASRSGGANVLTF.

This clone was seen a handful of times. The V gene is TRBV7-6, the J gene TRBJ2-1, with a possible D match to TRBD1 (6 bases). V lost 5 bases, J lost 12 bases, and 11 bases lay in between. Per germline, CDR1 SGHVS and CDR2 FNYEAQ. The CDR3 is 11 amino acids. The CDR3: CASSLQGPQFF. In nucleotides, the CDR3 is TGTGCCAGCAGCCTACAGGGACCGCAGTTCTTC.

This chain links TRBV5-1 with TRBJ2-5; no clear D. V was shortened by 5 bases and J by 1 base, with 9 bases between the two germline ends. The CDR3 contains 13 residues. From germline, CDR1 is SGHRS and CDR2 YFSETQ. CDR3 sequence (DNA): TGCGCCAGCAGTACAATAACCCAAGAGACCCAGTACTTC. It translates to CASSTITQETQYF.

The gene calls are TRBV18 and TRBJ2-5, with D hard to call. The J call is in doubt because the DNA end fits TRBJ2-7 better. The CDR3 length is 14 residues. From germline, CDR1 is KGHSH and CDR2 LQKENI. The CDR3 sequence is CASSSQLDTYEQYF. The CDR3 nucleotides are TGTGCCAGCTCTTCGCAGCTAGATACCTACGAGCAGTACTTC.

The rearrangement uses TRBV7-9 and TRBJ2-1, with a possible D match to TRBD2 (5 bases). Trimming pared 6 bases from V and 15 bases from J, leaving 12 bases between. The CDR3 consists of 10 residues. CDR1 is SEHNR, CDR2 FQNEAQ, per germline (reference sequence). The CDR3 sequence: CASRGGDLFF. CDR3 sequence (DNA): TGTGCCAGCAGAGGAGGTGACCTGTTCTTC. Full variable domain (missing parts from reference TRBV7-9 and TRBJ2-1): DTGVSQNPRHKITKRGQNVTFRCDPISEHNRLYWYRQTLGQGPEFLTYFQNEAQLEKSRLLSDRFSAERPKGSFSTLEIQRTEQGDSAMYLCASRGGDLFFGPGTRLTVL.

The V gene is TRBV7-2, the J gene TRBJ2-1, with D possibly matching TRBD2 (5 bases). Trimming stripped 2 bases from V and 3 bases from J, with 11 bases between. The CDR3 extends over 15 amino acids. CDR1 is SGHTA, CDR2 FQGNSA, per germline. The CDR3 DNA sequence: TGTGCCAGCAGCTTAATCGGAGGAGGCTACAATGAGCAGTTCTTC. Its protein product is CASSLIGGGYNEQFF.

The rearrangement links TRBV5-8 to TRBJ2-5, with 7 bases lining up with TRBD1. V gave up 4 bases and J gave up 5 bases; unmatched junction bases: 5. Germline V gene data show CDR1 as SGHTS and CDR2 as YDEGEE. This CDR3 comprises 13 residues. CDR3 amino acids: CASSRQGRETQYF. The CDR3 DNA follows: TGTGCCAGCAGCAGACAGGGAAGGGAGACCCAGTACTTC.

The CDR3 nucleotides are TGTGCCAGCAGTTTAGGGGGGACCGGGGCCAACGTCCTGACTTTC. Encoded protein: CASSLGGTGANVLTF. The chain joins TRBV28 to TRBJ2-6; maybe TRBD2 (6 bases). Trimming left V 2 bases short and J 4 bases short, with 9 bases between. The CDR3 consists of 15 residues. CDR1 is MDHEN and CDR2 is SYDVKM in the germline V gene.

This clone turned up a few times. The chain couples TRBV28 to TRBJ2-5, with 11 bases that match TRBD2. Trimming removed 6 bases from V and 4 bases from J; junction bases left unmatched: 10. This CDR3 has 16 amino acids. Germline-derived CDR1 and CDR2 are MDHEN and SYDVKM. Here the CDR3 reads CASRGFSGRAPETQYF. The CDR3 bases are TGTGCCAGCAGAGGGTTTAGCGGGAGGGCCCCAGAGACCCAGTACTTC.